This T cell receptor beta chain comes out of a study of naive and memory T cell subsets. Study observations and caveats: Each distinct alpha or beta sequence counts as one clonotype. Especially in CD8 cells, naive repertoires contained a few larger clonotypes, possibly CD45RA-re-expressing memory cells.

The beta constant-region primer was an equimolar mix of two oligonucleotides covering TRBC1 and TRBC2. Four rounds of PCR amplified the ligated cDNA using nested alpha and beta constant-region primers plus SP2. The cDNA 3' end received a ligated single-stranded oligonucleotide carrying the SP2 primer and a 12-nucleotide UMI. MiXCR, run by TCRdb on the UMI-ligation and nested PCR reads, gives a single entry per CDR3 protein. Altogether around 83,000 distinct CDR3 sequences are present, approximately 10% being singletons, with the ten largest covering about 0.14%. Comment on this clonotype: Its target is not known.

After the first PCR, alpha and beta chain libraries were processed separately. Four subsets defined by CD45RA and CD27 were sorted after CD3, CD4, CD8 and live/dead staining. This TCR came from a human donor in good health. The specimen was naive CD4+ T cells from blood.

The DNA of the CDR3 is TGCAGCGCCGACGTTGTGTCCAGTAAGGATGGCTACACCTTC. This gives the protein CSADVVSSKDGYTF. The V call is TRBV29-1, the J call TRBJ1-2; no reliable D call. This CDR3 has 14 amino acids. Germline CDR1 is SQVTM and CDR2 is ANQGSEA. The V end lost 7 bases, the J end lost 6 bases, and 21 bases lay between the germline ends.